Listed below are T cell receptor beta chains from one sample, sequenced in a study of cytomegalovirus exposure and HLA in healthy donors. Sequenced by immunoSEQ multiplex PCR; TCRdb stores in-frame clones only, minus some. The sample holds approximately 100,000 clones, around 83% seen once. Sequencing was performed on PBMCs. These receptors were taken from a woman between 18 and 29 years old in good health and CMV-seronegative. Each CDR3 is given with its conserved first and last residue. Each record gives: clone size, D gene, J gene, V gene, CDR3 protein, CDR3 DNA. A D gene is named only where the DNA matches it firmly. The listing skips clone size in some rows; elsewhere it reads once, few, many or a size class.

- TRBD1 TRBJ1-2 TRBV11-2 CASSSTGVYGYTF TGTGCCAGCAGCTCGACAGGGGTCTATGGCTACACCTTC
- - TRBJ1-2 TRBV6-1 CASSEARSNYGYTF TGTGCCAGCAGTGAAGCGAGATCTAACTATGGCTACACCTTC
few TRBD2 TRBJ2-7 TRBV7-2 CASSPGTSGGAQYF TGTGCCAGCAGCCCAGGGACTAGCGGGGGTGCGCAGTACTTC
once TRBD1 TRBJ2-5 TRBV30 CAWSPGTGQETQYF TGTGCCTGGAGCCCCGGGACAGGGCAAGAGACCCAGTACTTC
- TRBD1 TRBJ2-5 TRBV6-5 CASSPMTGQETQYF TGTGCCAGCAGCCCTATGACAGGGCAAGAGACCCAGTACTTC
- - TRBJ1-6 TRBV18 CASSSLGAGDNSPLHF TGTGCCAGCTCGTCCCTCGGGGCAGGGGATAATTCACCCCTCCACTTT
- TRBD1 TRBJ2-7 TRBV29-1 CSVTGQGGYEQYF TGCAGCGTGACCGGACAGGGAGGATACGAGCAGTACTTC
once - TRBJ2-7 TRBV10-3 CAISTGFSYEQYF TGTGCCATCAGTACGGGATTTTCCTACGAGCAGTACTTC
- TRBD1 TRBJ2-7 TRBV11-2 CASSLGTGGSYEQYF TGTGCCAGCAGCTTAGGGACAGGGGGTTCCTACGAGCAGTACTTC
- - TRBJ1-4 TRBV19 CASSIPSATNEKLFF TGTGCCAGTAGTATCCCCAGCGCAACTAATGAAAAACTGTTTTTT
- TRBD1 TRBJ2-5 TRBV11-2 CASSLAAGTALRTQYF TGTGCCAGCAGCTTAGCCGCCGGGACAGCGCTTAGGACCCAGTACTTC
- TRBD2 TRBJ2-1 TRBV4-3 CASSHPAGVGYNEQFF TGCGCCAGCAGCCATCCCGCGGGGGTCGGCTACAATGAGCAGTTCTTC
- - TRBJ2-3 TRBV7-3 CASSLTRGTQDTQYF TGTGCCAGCAGCTTAACGCGGGGCACACAAGATACGCAGTATTTT
- - TRBJ2-5 TRBV9 CASSVGGTMMETQYF TGTGCCAGCAGCGTAGGAGGAACGATGATGGAGACCCAGTACTTC
- - TRBJ1-2 TRBV6-1 CASSESGVGEELRGYTF TGTGCCAGCAGTGAATCGGGAGTTGGAGAGGAGTTACGAGGCTACACCTTC
- TRBD2 TRBJ2-1 TRBV28 CASVGLRTSGYNEQFF TGTGCCAGCGTAGGGCTAAGGACTAGCGGCTACAATGAGCAGTTCTTC
- - TRBJ1-5 TRBV28 CASSLSGAGNQPQHF TGTGCCAGCAGTTTATCAGGGGCCGGCAATCAGCCCCAGCATTTT